This T cell receptor (beta chain) was profiled in a study of beta chain features in type 1 diabetes. Study information: Sorted cells numbering under 140,000,000 were examined across all samples. Overall study findings and caveats: Within the patient group, naive, central memory and Treg TCRB repertoires appeared more similar to each other than within healthy donors. Shorter TCRB CDR3s, moderately but significantly so, were found in Type 1 diabetes patients in all four CD4+ subsets.

Expressed TCRB transcripts were sequenced because the isolated RNA had all been reverse transcribed beforehand. Sequencing was performed with immunoSEQ multiplex PCR; in TCRdb, only in-frame clones are kept and a portion is missing. The table has around 250,000 clones, around 13% seen once. One heparinised draw of blood, averaging around 120 mL, came from each donor. The authors obtained over 95% purity in all sorted populations. Concerning this clone itself: Its target is not known.

Source material: naive CD4+ T cells from blood. The TCR sequence derives from a man aged 30 to 39 with type 1 diabetes.

Here the CDR3 reads CAWTGHLSGANVLTF. In DNA, the CDR3 is TGTGCCTGGACAGGGCACCTCTCTGGGGCCAACGTCCTGACTTTC. V usage is TRBV30 and J usage is TRBJ2-6, with TRBD1 as a possible D gene (5 bases). Germline CDR1 reads GTSNPN; CDR2 reads SVGIG (reference sequence). The V gene lost 4 bases and the J gene lost 0 bases, with 10 bases spanning the gap. This CDR3 spans 15 amino acids.